Listed here are 18 T cell receptor beta chains from one sample, sequenced in a study of T cell responses to AZD1222 COVID-19 vaccine. Profiled with immunoSEQ multiplex PCR; TCRdb holds only in-frame clones, not every one. The table lists 150,000 to 200,000 clones, roughly 92% of them singletons. The sequencing used peripheral blood, collected 28 days after the second AZD1222 dose. The source is an adult who received the AZD1222 COVID-19 vaccine.

The gene calls are TRBV11-2 and TRBJ2-2; 7 bases are a match to TRBD1. CDR3 length: 16 amino acids. After removal of 4 bases from V and 1 base from J, the junction contained 6 bases not matched to a gene. Looked up from germline, CDR1 is SGHAT and CDR2 is FQNNGV. DNA of the CDR3: TGTGCCAGCAGCTCTACGGGACAGAAGAACACCGGGGAGCTGTTTTTT. This sequence encodes CASSSTGQKNTGELFF.

CDR3 nucleotide sequence: TGTGCCAGCAAGGGGACAGGCCTCTACGAGCAGTACTTC. Its protein product is CASKGTGLYEQYF. The rearrangement links TRBV27 to TRBJ2-7; TRBD1 aligns across 8 bases. The CDR3 has 13 residues. Trimming removed 7 bases from V and 3 bases from J; junction bases left unmatched: 5. Germline V lookup: CDR1 MNHEY, CDR2 SMNVEV (reference sequence).

This chain's CDR3 is CASSLAGANTGELFF. As DNA, the CDR3 is TGTGCCAGCAGCTTGGCGGGGGCGAACACCGGGGAGCTGTTTTTT. The rearrangement uses TRBV5-4 and TRBJ2-2, with D possibly TRBD2 on 6 matching bases. This CDR3 comprises 15 residues. V lost 0 bases and J lost 0, with 6 bases in between. Germline loops: CDR1 SGHNT, CDR2 YYREEE (reference sequence).

This clone appeared once. The gene calls are TRBV11-2 and TRBJ1-5; TRBD1 is a possible D gene (5 bases). The CDR3 runs 13 residues. Germline CDR1 SGHAT, CDR2 FQNNGV. The V end was cut by 5 bases, the J end by 4 bases, with 9 bases between. CDR3 DNA: TGTGCCAGCAGCCCCCGACAGAATCAGCCCCAGCATTTT. This gives the protein CASSPRQNQPQHF.

V gene TRBV5-1 combines with J gene TRBJ2-2, with a possible D match to TRBD2 (5 bases). The V gene lost 2 bases and the J gene lost 6 bases, with 14 bases spanning the gap. Per the germline V gene, CDR1 is SGHRS and CDR2 is YFSETQ. There are 15 residues in the CDR3. The CDR3 bases are TGCGCCAGCAGCTTCCATCTAGCTACCTCCGGGGAGCTGTTTTTT. Amino acid sequence: CASSFHLATSGELFF.

This chain's CDR3 is CASSLVGQGTDTQYF. CDR3 nucleotides: TGCGCCAGCAGCTTGGTGGGACAGGGCACAGATACGCAGTATTTT. The V gene is TRBV5-1, the J gene TRBJ2-3; TRBD1 matches 8 bases. The CDR3 runs to 15 residues. The germline CDR1 and CDR2 sequences are SGHRS and YFSETQ. V lost 0 bases, J lost 1 base, and 1 base stayed unmatched.

The chain couples TRBV2 to TRBJ1-4; D gene uncertain. The CDR3 loop spans 14 amino acids. Germline CDR1 and CDR2: SNHLY and FYNNEI. Trimming pared 4 bases from V and 8 bases from J, leaving 14 bases between. The CDR3 here is CASSAGPLREKLFF. The CDR3 DNA is TGTGCCAGCAGTGCCGGGCCCCTTCGCGAAAAACTGTTTTTT.

This chain links TRBV7-2 with TRBJ2-5, with 10 bases matching TRBD1. The junction had 2 bases not matched to a gene; V was cut back by 1 base and J by 3 bases. This CDR3 contains 15 residues. Germline CDR1 is SGHTA and CDR2 is FQGNSA. CDR3 DNA: TGTGCCAGCAGCTTAGGCGGGACAGGGGAAGAGACCCAGTACTTC. As protein: CASSLGGTGEETQYF. Supplemented by reference TRBV7-2 and TRBJ2-5, the full variable domain reads GAGVSQSPSNKVTEKGKDVELRCDPISGHTALYWYRQSLGQGLEFLIYFQGNSAPDKSGLPSDRFSAERTGGSVSTLTIQRTQQEDSAVYLCASSLGGTGEETQYFGPGTRLLVL.

This clone is a singleton in its sample. CDR3 sequence: CASSVSSEQFF. For the CDR3, the DNA is TGTGCCAGCAGCGTTTCGTCCGAGCAGTTCTTC. The chain couples TRBV14 to TRBJ2-1; D not certain. Trimming removed 5 bases at V and 10 bases at J, with 9 bases between. Germline-derived CDR1 and CDR2 are SGHDN and FVKESK. The CDR3 spans 11 residues. Combining the CDR3 with reference TRBV14 and TRBJ2-1 gives the whole variable domain EAGVTQFPSHSVIEKGQTVTLRCDPISGHDNLYWYRRVMGKEIKFLLHFVKESKQDESGMPNNRFLAERTGGTYSTLKVQPAELEDSGVYFCASSVSSEQFFGPGTRLTVL.

The chain employs TRBV3-1 (or the pseudogene TRBV3-2) and TRBJ1-3; 8 positions match TRBD1. Looked up from germline, CDR1 is LGHDT and CDR2 is YNNKEL (reference sequence). V lost 4 bases and J lost 2; bases outside the gene matches: 4. This CDR3 is 15 amino acids long. CDR3 in amino acids: CASSRTGSAGNTIYF. CDR3 nucleotides: TGTGCCAGCAGCCGGACAGGGTCGGCTGGAAACACCATATATTTT.

The chain joins TRBV5-4 to TRBJ1-1; the match to TRBD1 covers 7 bases. The ends lost 3 bases at V and 5 bases at J; junction bases unmatched: 10. The CDR3 has 15 amino acids. The V gene's germline CDR1 is SGHNT and CDR2 YYREEE (reference sequence). Written as DNA, the CDR3 is TGTGCCAGCAGCTCTCCGGGAGGGGGCCGAACTGAAGCTTTCTTT. Translating it yields CASSSPGGGRTEAFF.

V and J are TRBV10-3 and TRBJ1-3, with 9 bases that match TRBD1. The CDR3 has 15 residues. Germline V gene lookup returns CDR1 ENHRY and CDR2 SYGVKD. Losses at the gene ends were 6 bases for V and 3 bases for J; bases not matched to a gene: 6. The CDR3 nucleotides are TGTGCCATCAGCCCAGGACAGGGGAATGGAAACACCATATATTTT. Protein sequence: CAISPGQGNGNTIYF.

CDR3 region: CASRAESQGAGNQPQHF. CDR3 bases: TGTGCCAGCAGGGCCGAATCACAGGGGGCCGGCAATCAGCCCCAGCATTTT. This chain links TRBV2 with TRBJ1-5; TRBD1 agrees at 9 bases. V trimming: 6 bases; J trimming: 2 bases; junction bases outside the gene matches: 11. The CDR3 runs to 17 residues. Germline V gives CDR1 SNHLY, CDR2 FYNNEI.

The V gene is TRBV28, the J gene TRBJ2-5; unclear D gene. The CDR3 consists of 15 residues. Germline V gives CDR1 MDHEN, CDR2 SYDVKM. V was cut by 7 bases and J by 2 bases, with 17 bases left in between. CDR3 protein: CASTYHGRQQETQYF. The CDR3 DNA sequence: TGTGCCAGCACCTACCACGGACGGCAACAAGAGACCCAGTACTTC.

V is TRBV5-5 and J is TRBJ2-1; 12 bases agree with TRBD2. This CDR3 has 15 residues. After removal of 0 bases from V and 7 bases from J, the junction contained 2 bases not matched to a gene. Germline-derived CDR1 and CDR2 are SGHKS and YYEKEE (reference sequence). The CDR3 protein is CASSLGLAGVNEQFF. The CDR3 DNA follows: TGTGCCAGCAGCTTGGGACTAGCGGGGGTGAATGAGCAGTTCTTC.

The DNA of the CDR3 is TGTGCCAGCAGCCATCGACAGGGGTGGGATGAAAAACTGTTTTTT. Translating it yields CASSHRQGWDEKLFF. This sequence joins TRBV7-9 and TRBJ1-4; 8 nucleotides match TRBD1. The CDR3 runs 15 residues. V trimming: 5 bases; J trimming: 6 bases; junction bases outside the gene matches: 8. Per the germline V gene, CDR1 is SEHNR and CDR2 is FQNEAQ (reference sequence).

The chain uses TRBV2 and TRBJ1-4; 8 bases are shared with TRBD1. The trim removed 4 bases at V and 2 bases at J, leaving 0 bases unmatched. The length of the CDR3 is 14 residues. Germline V CDR1 and CDR2: SNHLY, FYNNEI. The CDR3 DNA reads as TGTGCCAGCAGTGGGACAGGGACTAATGAAAAACTGTTTTTT. Translating gives CASSGTGTNEKLFF.

This clone occurred once. The V call is TRBV27, the J call TRBJ1-2, with 7 bases matching TRBD1. Germline trimming cut 5 bases from V and 6 bases from J; bases unmatched to any gene: 6. Germline V gene data show CDR1 as MNHEY and CDR2 as SMNVEV (reference sequence). The CDR3 sequence is 13 residues long. The CDR3 coding sequence is TGTGCCAGCAGTACCTCCAGGGGGGATGGCTACACCTTC. Amino acid sequence: CASSTSRGDGYTF.